Listed below are T cell receptor beta chains from one sample, sequenced in a study of control samples from healthy donors and cancer patients. Method: immunoSEQ multiplex PCR; TCRdb's copy keeps in-frame clones and lacks some. The profile shows some 30,000 clones, 87% of them singletons. Sample: formalin-fixed, paraffin-embedded tissue. These receptors all come from a female donor with melanoma. The CDR3 runs from the conserved cysteine through the conserved F or W. Each record gives: V gene, CDR3 protein.

v_gene: TRBV5-1
CDR3aa: CASRTGQLAKNIQYF

v_gene: TRBV10-3
CDR3aa: CAISESGSQDNEQFF

v_gene: TRBV7-9
CDR3aa: CASSLYTGELFF

v_gene: TRBV10-3
CDR3aa: CAISETTGGGGYGYTF

v_gene: TRBV10-3
CDR3aa: CAISIRLAGVNEQFF

v_gene: TRBV3-1/TRBV3-2
CDR3aa: CASSPRTSGRDAKNIQYF

v_gene: TRBV9
CDR3aa: CASSADSNQPQHF

v_gene: TRBV4-1
CDR3aa: CASRTSGSNIEQFF

v_gene: TRBV10-3
CDR3aa: CAISDTQGRSNQPQHF

v_gene: TRBV7-6
CDR3aa: CASSTISSGARRGETQYF

v_gene: TRBV2
CDR3aa: CASRRTGRMEQFF

v_gene: TRBV3-1/TRBV3-2
CDR3aa: CASSQPTSVPAKNIQYF

v_gene: TRBV9
CDR3aa: CASSVEGILNTEAFF

v_gene: TRBV3-1/TRBV3-2
CDR3aa: CASSQDRLAHNEQFF

v_gene: TRBV5-1
CDR3aa: CASSLDGQIYGYTF

v_gene: TRBV30
CDR3aa: CAWSPQTDTQYF

v_gene: TRBV5-1
CDR3aa: CASSLNGRETQYF

v_gene: TRBV6-6
CDR3aa: CASSTPGLENEQYF

v_gene: TRBV2
CDR3aa: CASSLGTLLGDIQYF

v_gene: TRBV10-3
CDR3aa: CATEAGLSYEQYF

v_gene: TRBV15
CDR3aa: CATSSGRGTEAFF

v_gene: TRBV19
CDR3aa: CASSNPGPGGIQYF

v_gene: TRBV6-5
CDR3aa: CASSIGQDYGYTF

v_gene: TRBV11-2
CDR3aa: CASSFQGRGNTIYF

v_gene: TRBV3-1/TRBV3-2
CDR3aa: CASSVRVSGNTIYF

v_gene: TRBV4-1
CDR3aa: CASSQDTPSYNEQFF

v_gene: TRBV27
CDR3aa: CASTPSAPGGTDTQYF

v_gene: TRBV6-5
CDR3aa: CASSQQGGVYNEQFF

v_gene: TRBV4-1
CDR3aa: CASSQDSRPGANVLTF

v_gene: TRBV10-1
CDR3aa: CASSGVGVFYGYTF

v_gene: TRBV5-1
CDR3aa: CASSLPGWNEQFF

v_gene: TRBV5-4
CDR3aa: CASSFTAFMNTEAFF

v_gene: TRBV7-2
CDR3aa: CASSLLAGDPTGEQYF

v_gene: TRBV12-3/TRBV12-4
CDR3aa: CASSSLEEQYF

v_gene: TRBV5-1
CDR3aa: CASSLVQGYGYTF

v_gene: TRBV19
CDR3aa: CASSMVGSLGTDTQYF

v_gene: TRBV4-2
CDR3aa: CASSQGVRTHSYEQYF

v_gene: TRBV18
CDR3aa: CASSPQDGNEQFF

v_gene: TRBV3-1/TRBV3-2
CDR3aa: CASSHRGLAGAYEQYF

v_gene: TRBV4-1
CDR3aa: CASSLRGGPEAFF

v_gene: TRBV30
CDR3aa: CAWSSSWGTEQYF

v_gene: TRBV6-5
CDR3aa: CASARGQGSYEQYF

v_gene: TRBV4-3
CDR3aa: CASSQEVPGEGYTF

v_gene: TRBV7-2
CDR3aa: CASSEQGNYGYTF

v_gene: TRBV2
CDR3aa: CASSDPGQGYEQYF

v_gene: TRBV5-5
CDR3aa: CASSPNPAYEQYF

v_gene: TRBV25-1
CDR3aa: CASRGWVTEAFF

v_gene: TRBV29-1
CDR3aa: CSVALSNTEAFF

v_gene: TRBV5-5
CDR3aa: CASSYRRIGTDTQYF

v_gene: TRBV7-2
CDR3aa: CASSLGRMGSGYTF

v_gene: TRBV7-2
CDR3aa: CASSLGRTAPQYF

v_gene: TRBV6-5
CDR3aa: CASSYGGSNGYTF